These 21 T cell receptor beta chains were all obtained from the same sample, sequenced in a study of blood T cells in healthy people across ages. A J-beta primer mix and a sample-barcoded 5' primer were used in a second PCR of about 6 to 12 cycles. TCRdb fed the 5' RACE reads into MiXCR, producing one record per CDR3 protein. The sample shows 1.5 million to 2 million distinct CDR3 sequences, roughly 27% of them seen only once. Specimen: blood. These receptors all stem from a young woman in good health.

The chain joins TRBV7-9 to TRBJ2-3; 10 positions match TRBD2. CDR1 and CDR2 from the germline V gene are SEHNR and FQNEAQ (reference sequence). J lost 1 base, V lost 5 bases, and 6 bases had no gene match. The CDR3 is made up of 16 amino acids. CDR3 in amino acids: CASSALAGVGTDTQYF. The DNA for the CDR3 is TGTGCCAGCAGCGCCCTAGCGGGGGTTGGCACAGATACGCAGTATTTT. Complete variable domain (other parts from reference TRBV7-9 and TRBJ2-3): DTGVSQNPRHKITKRGQNVTFRCDPISEHNRLYWYRQTLGQGPEFLTYFQNEAQLEKSRLLSDRFSAERPKGSFSTLEIQRTEQGDSAMYLCASSALAGVGTDTQYFGPGTRLTVL.

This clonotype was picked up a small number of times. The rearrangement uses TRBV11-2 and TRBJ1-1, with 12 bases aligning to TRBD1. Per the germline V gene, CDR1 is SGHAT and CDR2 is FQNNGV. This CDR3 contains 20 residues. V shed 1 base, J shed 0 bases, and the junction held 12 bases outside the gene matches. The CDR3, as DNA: TGTGCCAGCAGCTTAGTCCACTTGGGACAGGGGGCGGCCATGAACACTGAAGCTTTCTTT. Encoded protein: CASSLVHLGQGAAMNTEAFF.

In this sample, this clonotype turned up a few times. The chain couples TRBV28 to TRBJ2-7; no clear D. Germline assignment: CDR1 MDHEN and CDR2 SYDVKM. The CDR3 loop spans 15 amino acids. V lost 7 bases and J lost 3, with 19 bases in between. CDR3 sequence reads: CASIPGPSQVYEQYF. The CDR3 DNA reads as TGTGCCAGCATCCCCGGACCCAGCCAGGTCTACGAGCAGTACTTC.

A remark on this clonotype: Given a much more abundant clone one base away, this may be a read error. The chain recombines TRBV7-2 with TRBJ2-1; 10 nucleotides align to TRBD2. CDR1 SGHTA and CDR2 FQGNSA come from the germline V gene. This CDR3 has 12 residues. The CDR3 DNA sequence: TGTGCCGGCAGCTTAGCGGGGGGAGATCTGTTCTTC. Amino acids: CAGSLAGGDLFF.

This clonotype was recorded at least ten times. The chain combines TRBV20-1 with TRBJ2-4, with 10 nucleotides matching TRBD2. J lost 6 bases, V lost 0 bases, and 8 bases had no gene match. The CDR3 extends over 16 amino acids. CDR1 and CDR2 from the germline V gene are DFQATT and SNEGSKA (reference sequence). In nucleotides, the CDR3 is TGCAGTGCTAGAGATCCCATAGCGGGGGGCCTAAACATTCAGTACTTC. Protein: CSARDPIAGGLNIQYF.

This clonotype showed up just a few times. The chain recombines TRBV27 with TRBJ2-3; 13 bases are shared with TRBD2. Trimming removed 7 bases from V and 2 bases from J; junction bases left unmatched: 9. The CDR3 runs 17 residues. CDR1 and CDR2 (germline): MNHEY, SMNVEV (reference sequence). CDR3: CASTLAGGPSNTDTQYF. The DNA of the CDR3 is TGTGCCAGCACACTAGCGGGGGGGCCCTCCAACACAGATACGCAGTATTTT.

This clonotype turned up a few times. Here the CDR3 reads CSARPSGRGNEQFF. CDR3 in DNA: TGCAGTGCTAGACCCAGCGGGAGAGGCAATGAGCAGTTCTTC. The V and J genes are TRBV20-1 and TRBJ2-1; 8 positions agree with TRBD2. CDR1 is DFQATT and CDR2 is SNEGSKA in the germline V gene (reference sequence). The CDR3 extends over 14 amino acids. V lost 2 bases to trimming and J lost 6 bases; unmatched junction nucleotides: 6.

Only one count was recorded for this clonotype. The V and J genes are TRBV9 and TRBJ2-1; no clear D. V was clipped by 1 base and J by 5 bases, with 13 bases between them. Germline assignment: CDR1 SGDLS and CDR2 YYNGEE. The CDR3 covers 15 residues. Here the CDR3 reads CASSVSPDGHNEQFF. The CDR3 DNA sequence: TGTGCCAGCAGCGTAAGCCCCGATGGTCACAATGAGCAGTTCTTC.

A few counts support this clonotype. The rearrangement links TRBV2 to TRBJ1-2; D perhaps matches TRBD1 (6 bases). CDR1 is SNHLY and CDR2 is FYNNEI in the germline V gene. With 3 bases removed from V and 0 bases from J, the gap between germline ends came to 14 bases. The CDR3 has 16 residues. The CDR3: CASSDRGGPTNYGYTF. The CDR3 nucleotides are TGTGCCAGCAGTGACCGGGGGGGCCCTACTAACTATGGCTACACCTTC.

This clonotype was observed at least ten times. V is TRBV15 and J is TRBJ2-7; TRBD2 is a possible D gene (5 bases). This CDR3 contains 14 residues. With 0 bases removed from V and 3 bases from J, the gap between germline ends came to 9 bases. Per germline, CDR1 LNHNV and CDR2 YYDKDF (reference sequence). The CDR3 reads CATSRDRGFYEQYF. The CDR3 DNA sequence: TGTGCCACCAGCAGAGATCGAGGGTTCTACGAGCAGTACTTC.

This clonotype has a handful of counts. The CDR3 DNA reads TGTGCCAGCAGCCCCTACTCTGACAGGGAAGCTTTCTTT. Protein sequence: CASSPYSDREAFF. The chain employs TRBV7-9 and TRBJ1-1; D is perhaps TRBD1 (6 bases). CDR1 and CDR2 from the germline V gene are SEHNR and FQNEAQ (reference sequence). Trimming took off 5 bases at V and 8 bases at J, with 15 bases between the two ends. The CDR3 has 13 amino acids.

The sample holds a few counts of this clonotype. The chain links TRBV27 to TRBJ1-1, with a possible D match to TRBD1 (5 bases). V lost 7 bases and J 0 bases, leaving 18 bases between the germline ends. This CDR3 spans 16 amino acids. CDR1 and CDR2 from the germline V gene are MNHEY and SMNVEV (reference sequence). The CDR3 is CASIYTTQGVNTEAFF. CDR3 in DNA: TGTGCCAGCATTTATACCACCCAAGGGGTGAACACTGAAGCTTTCTTT.

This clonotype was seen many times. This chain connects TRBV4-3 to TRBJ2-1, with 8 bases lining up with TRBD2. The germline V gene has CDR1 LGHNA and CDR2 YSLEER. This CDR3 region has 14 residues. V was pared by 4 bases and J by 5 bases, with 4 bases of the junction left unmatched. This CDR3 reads CASSRGLVNNEQFF. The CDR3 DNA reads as TGCGCCAGCAGCCGGGGACTAGTGAACAATGAGCAGTTCTTC.

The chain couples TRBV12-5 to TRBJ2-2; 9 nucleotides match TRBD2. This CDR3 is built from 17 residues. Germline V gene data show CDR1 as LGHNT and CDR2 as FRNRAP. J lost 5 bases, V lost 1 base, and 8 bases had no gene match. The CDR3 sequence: CASGLGVAGARTGELFF. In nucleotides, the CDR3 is TGTGCTAGTGGTTTGGGTGTAGCGGGAGCTCGGACCGGGGAGCTGTTTTTT.

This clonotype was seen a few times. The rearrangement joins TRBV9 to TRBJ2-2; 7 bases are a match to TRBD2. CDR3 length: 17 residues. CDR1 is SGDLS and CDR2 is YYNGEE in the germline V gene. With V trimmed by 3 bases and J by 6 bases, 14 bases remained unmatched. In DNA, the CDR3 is TGTGCCAGCAGCGCCCCTGGGATAGCGGGCTTCTCCGGGGAGCTGTTTTTT. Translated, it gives CASSAPGIAGFSGELFF.

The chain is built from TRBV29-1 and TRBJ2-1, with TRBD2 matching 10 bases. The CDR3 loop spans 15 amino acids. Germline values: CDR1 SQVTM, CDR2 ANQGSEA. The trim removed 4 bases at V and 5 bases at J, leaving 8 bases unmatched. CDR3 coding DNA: TGCAGCGTTGCACGCCTAGCGGGAGAAAACAATGAGCAGTTCTTC. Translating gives CSVARLAGENNEQFF.

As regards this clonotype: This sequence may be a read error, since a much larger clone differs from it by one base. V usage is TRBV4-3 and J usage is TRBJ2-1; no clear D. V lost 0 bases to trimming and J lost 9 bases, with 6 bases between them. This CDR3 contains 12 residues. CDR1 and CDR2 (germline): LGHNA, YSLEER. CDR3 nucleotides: TGCGCCAGCAGCCAAGATAGGCTTGAGCAGTTCTTC. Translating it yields CASSQDRLEQFF.

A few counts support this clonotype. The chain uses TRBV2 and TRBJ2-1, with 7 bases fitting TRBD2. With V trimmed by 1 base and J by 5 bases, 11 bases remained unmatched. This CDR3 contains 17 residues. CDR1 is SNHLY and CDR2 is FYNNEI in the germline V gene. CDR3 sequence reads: CASSEVGSGLTNNEQFF. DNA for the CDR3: TGTGCCAGCAGTGAAGTTGGGTCGGGACTAACCAACAATGAGCAGTTCTTC.

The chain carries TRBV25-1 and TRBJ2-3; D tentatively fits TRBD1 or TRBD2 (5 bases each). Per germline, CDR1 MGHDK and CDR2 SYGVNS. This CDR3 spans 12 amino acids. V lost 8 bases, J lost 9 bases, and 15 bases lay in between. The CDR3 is CASRISRGTQYF. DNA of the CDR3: TGTGCCAGCCGAATTTCACGGGGCACGCAGTATTTT.

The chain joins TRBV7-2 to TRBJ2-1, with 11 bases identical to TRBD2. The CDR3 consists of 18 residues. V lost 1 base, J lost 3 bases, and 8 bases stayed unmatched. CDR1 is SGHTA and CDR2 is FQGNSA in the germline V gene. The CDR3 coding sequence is TGTGCCAGCAGCTTAGGTAGCGGGAGGGCCATACGCTACAATGAGCAGTTCTTC. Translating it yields CASSLGSGRAIRYNEQFF.

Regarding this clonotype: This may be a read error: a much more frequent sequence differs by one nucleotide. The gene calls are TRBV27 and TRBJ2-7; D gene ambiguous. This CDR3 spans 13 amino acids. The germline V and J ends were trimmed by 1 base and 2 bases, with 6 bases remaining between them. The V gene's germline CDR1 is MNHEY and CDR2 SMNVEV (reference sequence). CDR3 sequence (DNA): TGTGCCAGCAGTTTATGCGTGACCTACGAGCAGTACTTC. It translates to CASSLCVTYEQYF.